This record looks at one TCR beta chain sequence and its context. This clonotype was observed a few times. The antigen it binds to is not known. No clone much larger than this one lies a single base away; base qualities are absent. The TCR beta CDR3 regions were amplified from the RNA transcripts. A first-round RT-PCR of the TCR CDR3 used the HTBI primer set with the Qiagen OneStep RT-PCR kit. The libraries were constructed in a second round of multiplex PCR and then size-selected and purified. Sequencing of the libraries was done on an Illumina HiSeq2000 using paired-end 100 bp reads. The authors' pipeline ran thus. SOAPnuke was used to process the raw data, with reads discarded if the reads contained adapters or uncalled bases, had a mean Phred below 15, or lacked an exact constant-primer or identifier match. COPE v1.2.5 was used to merge the high-quality paired reads, and each unique nucleotide sequence was defined as a clonotype. MiTCR v1.1 was used to align the clonotypes against IMGT TRBV, TRBD and TRBJ reference segments. The analysis was restricted to V-J combinations with a frequency above 0.0001, which together covered about 99% of the repertoires. A TCS score was defined as the ratio between F50 (clonal expansion) and ExV (chaos), using BLOSUM62-based TCRdist between CDR3 peptides within each V-J. Welch's t-statistics and random forest reduced approximately 520 V-J features to about 12, which were used in a naive Bayes classifier (R e1071). TCRdb redid the processing of the public reads, applying fastp at Q25 and MiXCR, and retained in-frame beta chains. Every entry covers one CDR3 protein and lists the most common genes and DNA from its rows. What appears here as the V and J calls and clone size reflects TCRdb's work, not the paper's. The sample profile shows under 550,000 distinct CDR3 sequences; just under 20% of them were found once. The ten largest account for approximately 50% of the sample.

Ophthalmopathy patients had moderately to severely active disease, with a Clinical Activity Score of 3 or more, a NOSPECS grade of 4 or more, and a disease duration of less than 3 months. Any patient with an uncontrolled infection, another autoimmune disease, pregnancy or lactation was excluded. Clinical symptoms, serum thyroxine and TRAb, thyroid ultrasound, and orbital computed tomography formed the basis for the diagnoses. Ficoll-Paque density gradient centrifugation was used to isolate PBMCs from around 10 ml of fresh peripheral blood. Total RNA was extracted with Trizol reagent, and quality was checked on an Agilent 2100 Bioanalyzer. The data were obtained in a study of T cells in Graves' hyperthyroidism and ophthalmopathy (dated by TCRdb to between 2018 and 2021). Context from the whole study: Peripheral blood samples were taken at initial diagnosis, before any treatment was given. Following sampling, methimazole starting at 30 mg daily was given to hyperthyroidism patients, and high-dose intravenous methylprednisolone was given to ophthalmopathy patients. The 75 to 100 discovery patients were divided at random into training and test sets in a 7:3 ratio. The paper reports TCR Vbeta CDR3 sequencing of some 140 peripheral blood samples: 43 ophthalmopathy, over 70 hyperthyroidism and around 17 progressor patients. In addition, the study compared T-cell repertoires in thyroid tissue and in blood from several Graves' hyperthyroidism patients. Prospective prediction of ophthalmopathy was tested in an independent validation cohort of 18 to 20 hyperthyroidism patients and 15 to 17 patients who later progressed to ophthalmopathy. TCR V-J signatures able to tell the groups apart were searched for in a discovery cohort of around 95 patients, of whom 40 to 45 had Graves' ophthalmopathy and roughly 57 had stable Graves' hyperthyroidism.

Ends trimmed: V by 0 bases, J by 1 base; bases unmatched to a gene: 5. Including the terminal cysteine and phenylalanine, the CDR3 comprises 16 residues. Only the CDR3 DNA stays, 48 bases, in frame from base 1. The CDR1 and CDR2 encoded by the germline V gene (reference sequence) are LGHDT and YNNKEL. Study-level results and caveats: A model built on a 13 V-J signature distinguished ophthalmopathy from stable hyperthyroidism, reaching around 90% sensitivity and about 81% specificity in cross-validation and 80%/75% in testing. No statistical method was used to fix the sample size in advance, and group allocation was not hidden from the investigators. Blood samples also contained most of the expanded thyroid clonotypes (frequency above 0.001), which suggests that blood repertoires may reflect thyroid immune responses. In validation, the model predicted progression to ophthalmopathy a median of roughly 6.5 months before onset, with about 67% sensitivity and more than 72% specificity.

Sequenced: blood. The receptor chain draws on TRBV3-1 and TRBJ2-5; TRBD2 agrees with 7 junctional bases. This receptor was taken from a man in his forties or fifties with Graves' ophthalmopathy. Read as DNA, the sequence is TGTGCCAGCAGCCAAGAGAGGACTAGGGCCCAAGAGACCCAGTACTTC. This codes for CASSQERTRAQETQYF.